The T cell receptor (beta chain) under discussion was sequenced for a study of blood T cell repertoires in COVID-19. Study overall: T cells, B-cell-depleted T cells, or PBMCs provided the cDNA or gDNA that served as material.

Authors' processing steps: Cell counts per sample came from amplifying reference gene primers. Clones were read by immunoSEQ multiplex PCR, and TCRdb kept only the in-frame ones, dropping some. Clone size and V and J calls were adopted from that table, with D and trimming inferred from the DNA. The data show more than 150,000 clones, with 81% seen just once and approximately 12% held by the top ten. This clone was counted a single time. The sample taken for sequencing was peripheral blood. This TCR was sampled from a woman aged 80 or older with COVID-19, enrolled during active disease.

The CDR3 reads CASSGDRNTIYF. The DNA of the CDR3 is TGTGCCAGCAGCGGGGACAGAAACACCATATATTTT. This chain connects TRBV9 to TRBJ1-3, with D possibly being TRBD1 (6 bases). V shed 3 bases and J shed 5 bases, with 6 bases lying between them. Germline V CDR1 and CDR2: SGDLS, YYNGEE. The CDR3 is 12 residues long.